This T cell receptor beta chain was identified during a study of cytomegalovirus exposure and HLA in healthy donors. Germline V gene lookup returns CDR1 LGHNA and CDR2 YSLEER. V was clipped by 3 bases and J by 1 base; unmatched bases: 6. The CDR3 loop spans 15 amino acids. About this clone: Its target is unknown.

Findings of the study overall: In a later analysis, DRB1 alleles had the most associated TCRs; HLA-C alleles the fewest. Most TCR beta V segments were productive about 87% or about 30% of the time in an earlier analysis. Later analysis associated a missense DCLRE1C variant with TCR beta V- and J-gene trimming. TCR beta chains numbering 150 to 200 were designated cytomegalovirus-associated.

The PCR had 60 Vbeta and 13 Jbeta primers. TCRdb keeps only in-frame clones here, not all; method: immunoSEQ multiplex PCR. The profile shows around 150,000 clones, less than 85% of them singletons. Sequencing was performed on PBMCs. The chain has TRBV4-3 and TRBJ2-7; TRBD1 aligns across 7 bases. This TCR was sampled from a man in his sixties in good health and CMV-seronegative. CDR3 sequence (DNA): TGCGCCAGCAGCCATGGGCAGGGGGAGTCCTACGAGCAGTACTTC. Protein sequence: CASSHGQGESYEQYF.